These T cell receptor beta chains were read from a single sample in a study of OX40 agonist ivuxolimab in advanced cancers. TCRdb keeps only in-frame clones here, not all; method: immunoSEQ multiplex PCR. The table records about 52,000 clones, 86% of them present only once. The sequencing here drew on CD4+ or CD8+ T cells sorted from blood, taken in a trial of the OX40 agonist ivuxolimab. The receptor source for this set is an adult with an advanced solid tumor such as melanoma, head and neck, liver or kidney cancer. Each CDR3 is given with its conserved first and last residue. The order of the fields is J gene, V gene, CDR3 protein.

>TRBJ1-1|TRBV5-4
CASSLITGGAFF
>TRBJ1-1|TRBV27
CASRYRGRPEAFF
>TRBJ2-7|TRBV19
CASSTGLGQGSYEQYF
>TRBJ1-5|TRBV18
CASSPSSSNQPQHF
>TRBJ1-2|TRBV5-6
CASSLNMGGPGGYTF
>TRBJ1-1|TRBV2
CASSGLGQNTEAFF
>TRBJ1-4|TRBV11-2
CASSLFGQGNEKLFF
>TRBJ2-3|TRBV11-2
CASSLIGGTTDTQYF
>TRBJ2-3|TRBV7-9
CASSHLSRGVTDTQYF
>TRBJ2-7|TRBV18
CASSPPVGEQYF
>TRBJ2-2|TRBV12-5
CASGPREANTGELFF
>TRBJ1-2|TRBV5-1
CASSLEVWDRGYGYTF
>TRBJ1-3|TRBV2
CASSEGVRSGNTIYF
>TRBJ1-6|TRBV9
CASSVRASNSPLHF
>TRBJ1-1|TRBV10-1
CASSEELNTEAFF
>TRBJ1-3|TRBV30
CAWSPGRTGNTIYF
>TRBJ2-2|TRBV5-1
CASSLSLITGELFF
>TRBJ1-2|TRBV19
CASSIVFGTAGGYTF
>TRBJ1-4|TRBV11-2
CASSSGQGAEKLFF
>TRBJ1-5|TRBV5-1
CASSFGGPGQPQHF
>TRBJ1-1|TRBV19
CASNRQGASEAFF
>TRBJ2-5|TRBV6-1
CASSRGYQETQYF
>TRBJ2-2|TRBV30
CAWRGVRAGELFF
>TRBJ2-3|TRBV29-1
CSVRLAGGPKEPTVRKDTQYF
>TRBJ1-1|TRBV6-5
CASSQQGMYTEAFF
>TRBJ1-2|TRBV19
CASSIRAGNGYTF
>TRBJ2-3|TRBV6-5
CASSSGGATDTQYF
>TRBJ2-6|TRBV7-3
CASSLMGRRGAGGANVLTF
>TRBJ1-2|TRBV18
CASSRTGGGYTF
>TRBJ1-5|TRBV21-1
CASSTEGNQPQHF
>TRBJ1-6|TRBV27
CASSSGQGGTDSYNSPLHF
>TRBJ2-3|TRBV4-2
CASSQGSAGGTDTQYF